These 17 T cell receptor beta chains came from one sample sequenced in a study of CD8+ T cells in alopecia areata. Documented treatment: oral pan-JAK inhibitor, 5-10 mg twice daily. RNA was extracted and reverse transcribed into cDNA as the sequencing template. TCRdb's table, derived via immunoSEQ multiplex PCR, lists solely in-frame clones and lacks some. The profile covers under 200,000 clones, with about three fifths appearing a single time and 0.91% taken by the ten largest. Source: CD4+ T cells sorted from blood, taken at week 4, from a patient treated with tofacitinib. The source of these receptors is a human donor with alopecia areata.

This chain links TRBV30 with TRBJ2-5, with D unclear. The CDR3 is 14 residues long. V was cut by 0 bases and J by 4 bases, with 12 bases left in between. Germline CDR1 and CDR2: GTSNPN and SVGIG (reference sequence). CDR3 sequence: CAWSVGSGRETQYF. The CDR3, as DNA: TGTGCCTGGAGTGTAGGATCTGGACGAGAGACCCAGTACTTC.

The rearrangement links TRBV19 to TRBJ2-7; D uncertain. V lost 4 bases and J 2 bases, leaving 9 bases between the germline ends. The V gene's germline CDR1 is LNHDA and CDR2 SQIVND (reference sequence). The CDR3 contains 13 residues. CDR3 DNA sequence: TGTGCCAGTAGTACGACTTCAACCTACGAGCAGTACTTC. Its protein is CASSTTSTYEQYF.

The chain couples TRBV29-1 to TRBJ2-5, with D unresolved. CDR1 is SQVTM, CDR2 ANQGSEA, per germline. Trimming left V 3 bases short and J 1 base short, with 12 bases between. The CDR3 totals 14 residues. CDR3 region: CSVEDWQSQETQYF. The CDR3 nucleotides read TGCAGCGTTGAGGATTGGCAGTCCCAAGAGACCCAGTACTTC.

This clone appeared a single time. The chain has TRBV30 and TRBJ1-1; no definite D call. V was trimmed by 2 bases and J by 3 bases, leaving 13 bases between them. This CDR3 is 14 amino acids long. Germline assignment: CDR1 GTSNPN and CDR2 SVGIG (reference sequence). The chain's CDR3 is CAWSRRRGDTEAFF. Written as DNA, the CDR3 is TGTGCCTGGAGTAGGAGGCGCGGGGACACTGAAGCTTTCTTT.

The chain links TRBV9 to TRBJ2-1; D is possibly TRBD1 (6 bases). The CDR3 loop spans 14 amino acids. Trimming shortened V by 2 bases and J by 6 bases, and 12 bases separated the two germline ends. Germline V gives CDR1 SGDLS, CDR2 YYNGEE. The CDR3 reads CASSVGTLFNEQFF. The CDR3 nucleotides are TGTGCCAGCAGCGTCGGGACACTGTTCAATGAGCAGTTCTTC.

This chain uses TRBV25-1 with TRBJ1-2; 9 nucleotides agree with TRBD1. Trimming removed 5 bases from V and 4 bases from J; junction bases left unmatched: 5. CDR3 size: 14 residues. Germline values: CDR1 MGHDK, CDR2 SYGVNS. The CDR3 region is CASSPPGQGYGYTF. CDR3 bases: TGTGCCAGCAGTCCCCCGGGACAGGGCTATGGCTACACCTTC.

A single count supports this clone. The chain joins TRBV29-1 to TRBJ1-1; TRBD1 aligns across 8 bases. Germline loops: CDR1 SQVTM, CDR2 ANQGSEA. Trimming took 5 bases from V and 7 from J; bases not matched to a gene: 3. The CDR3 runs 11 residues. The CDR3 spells CSVRQGIEAFF. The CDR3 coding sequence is TGCAGCGTTCGACAGGGGATTGAAGCTTTCTTT.

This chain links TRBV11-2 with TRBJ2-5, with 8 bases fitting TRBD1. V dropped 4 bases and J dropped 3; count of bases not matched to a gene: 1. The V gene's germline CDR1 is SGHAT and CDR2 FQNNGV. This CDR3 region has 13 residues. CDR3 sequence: CASSWTGKETQYF. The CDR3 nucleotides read TGTGCCAGCAGCTGGACAGGGAAAGAGACCCAGTACTTC.

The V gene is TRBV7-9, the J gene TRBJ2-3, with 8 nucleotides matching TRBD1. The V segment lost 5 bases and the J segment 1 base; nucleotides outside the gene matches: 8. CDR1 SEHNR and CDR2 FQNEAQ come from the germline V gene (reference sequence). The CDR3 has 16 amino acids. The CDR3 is CASSRRQGLGTDTQYF. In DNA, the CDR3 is TGTGCCAGCAGCCGCCGACAGGGGCTGGGCACAGATACGCAGTATTTT.

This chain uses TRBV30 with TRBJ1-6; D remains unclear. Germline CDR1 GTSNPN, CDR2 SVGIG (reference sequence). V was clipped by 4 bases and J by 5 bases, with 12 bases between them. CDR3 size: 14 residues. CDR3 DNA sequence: TGTGCCTGGACTGCCTTGCCGAATAATTCACCCCTCCACTTT. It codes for CAWTALPNNSPLHF.

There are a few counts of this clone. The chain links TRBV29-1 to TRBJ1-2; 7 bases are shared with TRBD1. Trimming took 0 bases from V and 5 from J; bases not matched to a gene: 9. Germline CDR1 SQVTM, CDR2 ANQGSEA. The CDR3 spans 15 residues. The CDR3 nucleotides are TGCAGCGTTGAAGATAAAGGGACAGTCGCGTATGGCTACACCTTC. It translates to CSVEDKGTVAYGYTF.

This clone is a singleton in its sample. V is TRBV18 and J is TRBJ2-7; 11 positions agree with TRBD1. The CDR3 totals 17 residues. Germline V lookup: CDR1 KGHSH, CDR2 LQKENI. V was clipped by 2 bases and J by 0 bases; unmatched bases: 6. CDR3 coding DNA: TGTGCCAGCTCACCATGGGCCGGACAGGGGGCCTCCTACGAGCAGTACTTC. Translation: CASSPWAGQGASYEQYF.

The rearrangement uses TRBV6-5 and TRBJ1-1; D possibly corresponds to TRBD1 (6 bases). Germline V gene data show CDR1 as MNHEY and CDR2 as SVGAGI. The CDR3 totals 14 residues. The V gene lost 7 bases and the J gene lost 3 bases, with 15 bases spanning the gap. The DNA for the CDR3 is TGTGCCAGCACCAGGGGACTCAGGTACACTGAAGCTTTCTTT. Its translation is CASTRGLRYTEAFF.

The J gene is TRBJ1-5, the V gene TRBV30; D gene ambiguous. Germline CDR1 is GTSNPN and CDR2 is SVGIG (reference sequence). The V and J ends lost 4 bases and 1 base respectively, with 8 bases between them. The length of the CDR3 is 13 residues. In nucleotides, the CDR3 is TGTGCCTGGACCCAGGAGAGCAATCAGCCCCAGCATTTT. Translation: CAWTQESNQPQHF.

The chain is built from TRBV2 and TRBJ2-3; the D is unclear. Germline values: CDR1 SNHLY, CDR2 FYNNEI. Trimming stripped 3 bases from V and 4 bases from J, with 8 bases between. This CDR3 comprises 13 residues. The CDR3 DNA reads TGTGCCAGCAGTGACCCAACTCCAGATACGCAGTATTTT. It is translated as CASSDPTPDTQYF.

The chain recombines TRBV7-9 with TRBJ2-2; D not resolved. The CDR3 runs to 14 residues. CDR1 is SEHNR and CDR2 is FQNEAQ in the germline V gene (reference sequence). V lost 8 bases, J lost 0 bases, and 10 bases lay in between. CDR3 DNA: TGTGCCAGCTGCAGCCTCGCGAACACCGGGGAGCTGTTTTTT. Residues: CASCSLANTGELFF.

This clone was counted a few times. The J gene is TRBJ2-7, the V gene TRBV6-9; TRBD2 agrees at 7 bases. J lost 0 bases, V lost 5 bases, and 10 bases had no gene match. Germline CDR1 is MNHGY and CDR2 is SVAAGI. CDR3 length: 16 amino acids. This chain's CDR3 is CASSQSSGGSSYEQYF. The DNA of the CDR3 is TGTGCCAGCAGTCAATCCTCGGGCGGGAGCTCCTACGAGCAGTACTTC.